A selection of T cell receptor beta chains follows, all from one sample in a study of cytomegalovirus exposure and HLA in healthy donors. TCRdb's copy holds only in-frame clones and misses some; the assay was immunoSEQ multiplex PCR. The sample lists under 140,000 clones, approximately 89% seen once, with 1.5% to 2% in the top ten. Sequenced sample: PBMCs. Receptors were obtained from a woman between 18 and 29 years old in good health and CMV-seronegative. CDR3s include the opening cysteine and the closing phenylalanine or tryptophan. Fields, in order: J gene, clone size, D gene, V gene, CDR3 DNA, CDR3 protein. D genes are given only for firm matches. A row's size may be missing; if present it is once, few, many or a size class.

J: TRBJ2-2; size: once; D: .; V: TRBV27; DNA: TGTGCCAGCAGTTTTTCTATAGGTCGAGGTACGGAGCTGTTTTTT; CDR3: CASSFSIGRGTELFF
J: TRBJ1-1; size: .; D: .; V: TRBV4-3; DNA: TGCGCCAGCAGCCGAGAAATAAGCTATATGAACACTGAAGCTTTCTTT; CDR3: CASSREISYMNTEAFF
J: TRBJ2-5; size: .; D: .; V: TRBV5-5; DNA: TGTGCCAGCAGCACAGACAGGGGCGGGAGAGAGACCCAGTACTTC; CDR3: CASSTDRGGRETQYF
J: TRBJ2-7; size: few; D: .; V: TRBV18; DNA: TGTGCCAGCTCACAGGGGACAAGCGGAGAGCAGTACTTC; CDR3: CASSQGTSGEQYF
J: TRBJ1-2; size: .; D: .; V: TRBV7-9; DNA: TGTGCCAGCAGCTTAGCGATTAGCAACTATGGCTACACCTTC; CDR3: CASSLAISNYGYTF
J: TRBJ1-5; size: .; D: TRBD1; V: TRBV7-9; DNA: TGTGCCAGCAGCGGAGGACAGGCATATAGCAATCAGCCTCAGCATTTT; CDR3: CASSGGQAYSNQPQHF
J: TRBJ1-6; size: .; D: .; V: TRBV4-1; DNA: TGCGCCAGCAGCCAAGGACCGGGGGAGGGTAATTCACCCCTCCACTTT; CDR3: CASSQGPGEGNSPLHF
J: TRBJ1-4; size: few; D: TRBD1; V: TRBV11-2; DNA: TGTGCCAGCAGCTTCCTCAAAGGGGGCGCTGATAAAAAACTGTTTTTT; CDR3: CASSFLKGGADKKLFF
J: TRBJ2-3; size: .; D: TRBD2; V: TRBV27; DNA: TGTGCCAGCAGTCCCATCCTTAGCGGGAGGACGTCTTCTAGCACAGATACGCAGTATTTT; CDR3: CASSPILSGRTSSSTDTQYF
J: TRBJ2-1; size: .; D: .; V: TRBV4-3; DNA: TGCGCCAGCAGCCAAGGTCCAGGCTACTCCTACAATGAGCAGTTCTTC; CDR3: CASSQGPGYSYNEQFF
J: TRBJ1-3; size: once; D: TRBD1; V: TRBV11-2; DNA: TGTGCCAGCAGGGGGGGGACAGGCAAGAGAGCTGGAAACACCATATATTTT; CDR3: CASRGGTGKRAGNTIYF
J: TRBJ1-1; size: .; D: TRBD1; V: TRBV5-6; DNA: TGTGCCAGCAGCGCTGACAGGGGGCGTTGGTACACTGAAGCTTTCTTT; CDR3: CASSADRGRWYTEAFF
J: TRBJ2-2; size: .; D: .; V: TRBV2; DNA: TGTGCCAGCAGTACACTCGGAGGGGGCAACACCGGGGAGCTGTTTTTT; CDR3: CASSTLGGGNTGELFF
J: TRBJ1-4; size: .; D: TRBD1; V: TRBV18; DNA: TGTGCCAGCTCACCACCGAAGGGACAGGGGCGACCTAATGAAAAACTGTTTTTT; CDR3: CASSPPKGQGRPNEKLFF
J: TRBJ2-2; size: few; D: .; V: TRBV7-9; DNA: TGTGCCAGCAGGAGCGCCGGGGAGCTGTTTTTT; CDR3: CASRSAGELFF
J: TRBJ1-1; size: .; D: TRBD1; V: TRBV7-2; DNA: TGTGCCAGCAGCTCCCCCCCGGGACAGAGATTGAACACTGAAGCTTTCTTT; CDR3: CASSSPPGQRLNTEAFF
J: TRBJ1-5; size: few; D: .; V: TRBV4-1; DNA: TGCGCCAGCAGCCGATTAGGGGCGCCGGGCAATCAGCCCCAGCATTTT; CDR3: CASSRLGAPGNQPQHF
J: TRBJ1-3; size: .; D: TRBD1; V: TRBV28; DNA: TGTGCCAGCAGAGAAACAGGGGACCAACGGCGGGGCACCATATATTTT; CDR3: CASRETGDQRRGTIYF
J: TRBJ2-4; size: .; D: .; V: TRBV7-4; DNA: TGTGCCACCCAACTCGGCGGGACTCTGGGGAACATTCAGTACTTC; CDR3: CATQLGGTLGNIQYF
J: TRBJ1-3; size: .; D: .; V: TRBV4-3; DNA: TGCGCCAGCAGCCAAGAACTTCTGAACTCTGGAAACACCATATATTTT; CDR3: CASSQELLNSGNTIYF
J: TRBJ2-3; size: .; D: TRBD2; V: TRBV10-3; DNA: TGTGCCATCAGTCGAAGAAGACTAGCGGGAACGTCCTCTGGCACAGATACGCAGTATTTT; CDR3: CAISRRRLAGTSSGTDTQYF
J: TRBJ2-7; size: .; D: TRBD2; V: TRBV10-3; DNA: TGTGCCATCAGTGAGTCTGTTAGCGGGATATCCTACGAGCAGTACTTC; CDR3: CAISESVSGISYEQYF
J: TRBJ2-7; size: .; D: .; V: TRBV9; DNA: TGTGCCAGCAGCCCCTTGGCGGGCCCCTACGAGCAGTACTTC; CDR3: CASSPLAGPYEQYF
J: TRBJ1-2; size: .; D: TRBD1; V: TRBV9; DNA: TGTGCCAGCAGCGGACAGGGGCTCCTGGGCTACACCTTC; CDR3: CASSGQGLLGYTF
J: TRBJ1-2; size: .; D: TRBD1; V: TRBV18; DNA: TGTGCCAGCTCACCCGACCCGGACAGGGTGAACTATGGCTACACCTTC; CDR3: CASSPDPDRVNYGYTF
J: TRBJ2-1; size: .; D: .; V: TRBV4-2; DNA: TGTGCCAGCAGCCAAGATTTCCAGGATACTCGACAACGTTGGTTCTTC; CDR3: CASSQDFQDTRQRWFF
J: TRBJ2-7; size: once; D: TRBD1; V: TRBV19; DNA: TGTGCCAGTAGCCGGACAGGGGATTCGGACGAGCAGTACTTC; CDR3: CASSRTGDSDEQYF
J: TRBJ2-6; size: .; D: TRBD1; V: TRBV4-1; DNA: TGCGCCAGCAGCCAAGGGGGAGGCAGGGGGCGAAATGGGGCCAACGTCCTGACTTTC; CDR3: CASSQGGGRGRNGANVLTF
J: TRBJ1-2; size: .; D: TRBD1; V: TRBV28; DNA: TGTGCCAGCATTATCCCGGGACAGGGGGCGGAAGGCTACACCTTC; CDR3: CASIIPGQGAEGYTF
J: TRBJ2-7; size: few; D: .; V: TRBV27; DNA: TGTGCCAGCCGTTTTCTTTCAGGGTCCGGGCAGTACTTC; CDR3: CASRFLSGSGQYF
J: TRBJ1-2; size: .; D: .; V: TRBV5-1; DNA: TGCGCCAGCAGCTTGGCCCTCGAACAGCCCAATCCTACCTTCTATGGCTACACCTTC; CDR3: CASSLALEQPNPTFYGYTF
J: TRBJ2-7; size: .; D: .; V: TRBV4-1; DNA: TGCGCCAGCAGCCAGGGACTTCTCTACGAGCAGTACTTC; CDR3: CASSQGLLYEQYF
J: TRBJ1-1; size: .; D: .; V: TRBV6-1; DNA: TGTGCCAGCACGCAGGGTAACACTGAAGCTTTCTTT; CDR3: CASTQGNTEAFF
J: TRBJ1-3; size: .; D: .; V: TRBV6-5; DNA: TGTGCCAGCGGGTCTGGCGGTTTCTCTGGAAACACCATATATTTT; CDR3: CASGSGGFSGNTIYF
J: TRBJ1-3; size: once; D: TRBD1; V: TRBV9; DNA: TGTGCCAGCAGCGCCAACCGACAGGGGACGTTCCCCAGCTCTGGAAACACCATATATTTT; CDR3: CASSANRQGTFPSSGNTIYF
J: TRBJ2-7; size: .; D: .; V: TRBV4-1; DNA: TGCGCCAGCAGCCATATCTTTAAACAGGCGAGCTCCTACGAGCAGTACTTC; CDR3: CASSHIFKQASSYEQYF
J: TRBJ1-1; size: .; D: .; V: TRBV29-1; DNA: TGCAGCGTTCGTGGGCTGCTGAACACTGAAGCTTTCTTT; CDR3: CSVRGLLNTEAFF
J: TRBJ2-2; size: once; D: TRBD2; V: TRBV6-1; DNA: TGTGCCAGCAGTGAACTAGCGGGAGGGCCCGGGGAGCTGTTTTTT; CDR3: CASSELAGGPGELFF
J: TRBJ1-1; size: .; D: .; V: TRBV27; DNA: TGTGCCAGCAGTTCGTCGGGACAAGGAAGGGAAGCTTTCTTT; CDR3: CASSSSGQGREAFF
J: TRBJ2-1; size: .; D: .; V: TRBV10-3; DNA: TGTGCCATCAGAGACAATCTTCGGGGTGAGCAGTTCTTC; CDR3: CAIRDNLRGEQFF
J: TRBJ1-3; size: .; D: .; V: TRBV10-1; DNA: TGCGCCAGCAGTGATTCCAGGGAGGACTCTGGAAACACCATATATTTT; CDR3: CASSDSREDSGNTIYF
J: TRBJ2-1; size: few; D: .; V: TRBV6-4; DNA: TGTGCCAGCACCCCCGCCCCGGGGGACTCCTACAATGAGCAGTTCTTC; CDR3: CASTPAPGDSYNEQFF
J: TRBJ1-2; size: once; D: TRBD1; V: TRBV7-2; DNA: TGTGCCAGCAGTCCCGGGATACAGGGGGTTCGTGGCTACACCTTC; CDR3: CASSPGIQGVRGYTF
J: TRBJ2-1; size: .; D: TRBD2; V: TRBV30; DNA: TGTGCCTGGACTCCCGGGACTAGCGGGAGAATCTACAATGAGCAGTTCTTC; CDR3: CAWTPGTSGRIYNEQFF
J: TRBJ2-7; size: .; D: .; V: TRBV7-2; DNA: TGTGCCAGCAGCCTGTTTGGGCTGGGCGAGCAGTACTTC; CDR3: CASSLFGLGEQYF
J: TRBJ1-2; size: .; D: .; V: TRBV5-6; DNA: TGTGCCAGCACTCAACAGGACTATGGCTACACCTTC; CDR3: CASTQQDYGYTF
J: TRBJ1-3; size: .; D: TRBD1; V: TRBV4-1; DNA: TGCGCCAGCAGCCAGGGCGGGACAGCTGGAAACACCATATATTTT; CDR3: CASSQGGTAGNTIYF
J: TRBJ1-4; size: once; D: TRBD1; V: TRBV27; DNA: TGTGCCAGCAGTTTATCCCCGGGACAGGGGCGTAGGAGTGAAAAACTGTTTTTT; CDR3: CASSLSPGQGRRSEKLFF
J: TRBJ2-7; size: once; D: .; V: TRBV28; DNA: TGTGCCAGCAGTTTGAGCCCAGGGTACGAGCAGTACTTC; CDR3: CASSLSPGYEQYF
J: TRBJ2-1; size: .; D: .; V: TRBV11-2; DNA: TGTGCCAGCAGCTTTTCTCTTAGCTCCTACAATGAGCAGTTCTTC; CDR3: CASSFSLSSYNEQFF
J: TRBJ1-5; size: .; D: .; V: TRBV5-5; DNA: TGTGCCAGCAGCGAAGAGCCAAGCAATCAGCCCCAGCATTTT; CDR3: CASSEEPSNQPQHF
J: TRBJ2-7; size: once; D: TRBD1; V: TRBV5-1; DNA: TGCGCCAGCAGCCAGGGACAGGACTACGAGCAGTACTTC; CDR3: CASSQGQDYEQYF
J: TRBJ2-7; size: .; D: .; V: TRBV28; DNA: TGTGCCAGCAGTCCAGGCCTGTACGAGCAGTACTTC; CDR3: CASSPGLYEQYF
J: TRBJ2-3; size: .; D: .; V: TRBV6-6; DNA: TGTGCCAGCAGTTACGATATGATCTACACAGATACGCAGTATTTT; CDR3: CASSYDMIYTDTQYF
J: TRBJ2-7; size: .; D: .; V: TRBV5-6; DNA: TGTGCCAGCAGCGCTGGAGCCGGACTACAGTACGAGCAGTACTTC; CDR3: CASSAGAGLQYEQYF
J: TRBJ1-2; size: .; D: .; V: TRBV10-3; DNA: TGTGCCATCAGTGCGGGGGGTGACTATGGCTACACCTTC; CDR3: CAISAGGDYGYTF
J: TRBJ1-5; size: .; D: .; V: TRBV13; DNA: TGTGCCAGCAGCAACTACAATCAGCCCCAGCATTTT; CDR3: CASSNYNQPQHF
J: TRBJ2-1; size: .; D: TRBD2; V: TRBV5-1; DNA: TGCGCCAGCAGCACGTCGCTAGCGGGTGCTGGAAATGAGCAGTTCTTC; CDR3: CASSTSLAGAGNEQFF
J: TRBJ2-7; size: .; D: TRBD2; V: TRBV29-1; DNA: TGCAGCGTTGTAGGATTAGCGGGAGGGAAGGCCTACGAGCAGTACTTC; CDR3: CSVVGLAGGKAYEQYF